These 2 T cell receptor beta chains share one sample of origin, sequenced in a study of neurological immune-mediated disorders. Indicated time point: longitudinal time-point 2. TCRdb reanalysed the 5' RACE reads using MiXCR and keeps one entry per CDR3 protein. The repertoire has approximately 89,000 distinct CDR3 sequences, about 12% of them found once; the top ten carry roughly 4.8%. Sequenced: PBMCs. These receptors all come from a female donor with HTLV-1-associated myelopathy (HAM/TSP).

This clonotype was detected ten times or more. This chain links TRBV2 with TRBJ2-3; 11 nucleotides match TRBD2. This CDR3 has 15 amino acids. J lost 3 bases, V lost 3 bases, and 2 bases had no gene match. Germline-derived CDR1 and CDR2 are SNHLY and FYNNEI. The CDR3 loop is CASSELAGGTDTQYF. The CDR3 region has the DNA TGTGCCAGCAGTGAGCTAGCGGGGGGAACAGATACGCAGTATTTT.

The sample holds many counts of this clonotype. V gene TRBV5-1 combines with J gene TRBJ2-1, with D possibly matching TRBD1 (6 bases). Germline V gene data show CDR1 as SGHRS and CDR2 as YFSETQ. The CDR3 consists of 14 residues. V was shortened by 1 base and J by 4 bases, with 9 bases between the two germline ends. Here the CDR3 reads CASSLQGPYNEQFF. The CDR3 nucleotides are TGCGCCAGCAGCTTGCAGGGGCCGTACAATGAGCAGTTCTTC. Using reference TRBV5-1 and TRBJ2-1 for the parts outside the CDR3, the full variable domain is KAGVTQTPRYLIKTRGQQVTLSCSPISGHRSVSWYQQTPGQGLQFLFEYFSETQRNKGNFPGRFSGRQFSNSRSEMNVSTLELGDSALYLCASSLQGPYNEQFFGPGTRLTVL.